The 32 T cell receptor beta chains given below trace back to one sample, sequenced in a study of spatial heterogeneity in lung cancer. This sample's time point: sample taken at primary tumor resection. One entry per CDR3 protein results from TCRdb running MiXCR on the 5' RACE reads. Among 2,500 to 3,500 distinct CDR3 sequences listed, 9.8% were seen once. Source: normal lung tissue next to the tumor, taken at surgery. The source is a male donor with early-stage non-small cell lung cancer.

This clonotype is labeled as medium-sized (0.01 to 0.1%). The V call is TRBV7-9, the J call TRBJ2-7; D is possibly TRBD1 (6 bases). CDR3 length: 12 amino acids. Germline CDR1 reads SEHNR; CDR2 reads FQNEAQ (reference sequence). Trimming took off 5 bases at V and 6 bases at J, with 11 bases between the two ends. CDR3 coding DNA: TGTGCCAGCAGCCCCTCAGGGGTCGAGCAGTACTTC. It yields the protein CASSPSGVEQYF.

This clonotype is medium-sized by share. The gene calls are TRBV13 and TRBJ2-5; no clear D. V was cut by 5 bases and J by 2 bases, with 6 bases left in between. The length of the CDR3 is 12 residues. Germline V gene data show CDR1 as PRHDT and CDR2 as FYEKMQ (reference sequence). The CDR3 DNA is TGTGCCAGCAGCATACGACAAGAGACCCAGTACTTC. This sequence encodes CASSIRQETQYF.

This clonotype turned up a few times. The genes are TRBV19 and TRBJ2-1, with unresolved D. CDR1 LNHDA and CDR2 SQIVND come from the germline V gene (reference sequence). V lost 5 bases to trimming and J lost 9 bases, with 23 bases between them. The CDR3 extends over 16 amino acids. In DNA, the CDR3 is TGTGCCAGTAGTCCCCGGTCCCTCGCCCAGACAAGTGAGCAGTTCTTC. Its protein is CASSPRSLAQTSEQFF.

This clonotype has at least ten counts. The V and J genes are TRBV7-2 and TRBJ2-3, with no clear D. The length of the CDR3 is 13 residues. The ends were cut back, 3 bases at V and 2 bases at J, with 6 bases in the middle. Germline CDR1 is SGHTA and CDR2 is FQGNSA. CDR3 sequence: CASSFLNTDTQYF. CDR3 sequence (DNA): TGTGCCAGCAGCTTTCTAAACACAGATACGCAGTATTTT.

By sample fraction, this clonotype is medium-sized (0.01 to 0.1%). The chain links TRBV6-5 to TRBJ1-4; D is perhaps TRBD1 (6 bases). The V gene's germline CDR1 is MNHEY and CDR2 SVGAGI. This CDR3 contains 14 residues. Trimming removed 0 bases at V and 6 bases at J, with 8 bases between. In nucleotides, the CDR3 is TGTGCCAGCAGTTACTCACAGGGTTATGAAAAACTGTTTTTT. Translation gives CASSYSQGYEKLFF.

In its sample, this clonotype is medium-sized. The chain carries TRBV5-1 and TRBJ2-5; D possibly matches TRBD1 or TRBD2 (5 bases each). V lost 4 bases and J lost 5, with 18 bases in between. CDR1 and CDR2 (germline): SGHRS, YFSETQ. This CDR3 has 15 amino acids. CDR3 in amino acids: CASSASGTRRETQYF. Here the CDR3 DNA reads TGCGCCAGCAGCGCGTCCGGGACCCGGAGGGAGACCCAGTACTTC.

By share, this clonotype counts as medium-sized. This chain connects TRBV5-1 to TRBJ2-2; D assignment may be TRBD1 or TRBD2 (5 bases each). From germline, CDR1 is SGHRS and CDR2 YFSETQ. The CDR3 is 15 amino acids. Trimming left V 1 base short and J 0 bases short, with 7 bases between. The CDR3 here is CASSLRGANTGELFF. The CDR3 bases are TGCGCCAGCAGCTTGAGAGGGGCGAACACCGGGGAGCTGTTTTTT.

By share, this clonotype ranks as medium-sized. This rearrangement joins TRBV7-2 to TRBJ2-1; D uncertain. V shed 1 base and J shed 8 bases, with 15 bases lying between them. The CDR3 has 15 residues. Per the germline V gene, CDR1 is SGHTA and CDR2 is FQGNSA. The chain's CDR3 is CASSLGALGDDEQFF. The CDR3 region has the DNA TGTGCCAGCAGCTTAGGGGCGTTGGGCGATGATGAGCAGTTCTTC.

This clonotype was seen more than once but under ten times. The J gene is TRBJ2-2, the V gene TRBV10-2, with D hard to call. The V gene lost 5 bases and the J gene lost 1 base, with 5 bases spanning the gap. The V gene's germline CDR1 is WSHSY and CDR2 SAAADI. This CDR3 is 13 amino acids long. CDR3 protein: CASSPGNTGELFF. For the CDR3, the DNA is TGCGCCAGCAGTCCCGGGAACACCGGGGAGCTGTTTTTT.

This clonotype is labeled medium-sized. CDR3 sequence (DNA): TGTGCCAGCAGCTTTGCCCCGCCTGCAGGACGCACAGATACGCAGTATTTT. Translated, it gives CASSFAPPAGRTDTQYF. This chain joins TRBV7-4 and TRBJ2-3; D gene uncertain. V was pared by 3 bases and J by 1 base, with 17 bases between. CDR1 and CDR2 (germline): SGHVT, SQSDAQ. The CDR3 sequence is 17 residues long.

The chain has TRBV7-8 and TRBJ2-7; 8 positions agree with TRBD1. The V and J ends lost 1 base and 1 base, in that order; junction bases with no gene match: 9. The length of the CDR3 is 17 residues. Germline loops: CDR1 SGHVS, CDR2 FQNEAQ. CDR3 coding DNA: TGTGCCAGCAGCTTAGGACAGGGGACGGGACTGTCCTACGAGCAGTACTTC. It specifies CASSLGQGTGLSYEQYF.

This clonotype was picked up a small number of times. A junction end diverges from the germline sequence, so it may reflect a read error. This chain uses TRBV11-2 with TRBJ2-2; possible D gene TRBD1, 5 bases. The CDR3 has 17 amino acids. In germline, CDR1 is SGHAT, CDR2 FQNNGV. As DNA, the CDR3 is TGTGTCAGCAGCCGTTCCGCTGACAGTACGAACACCGGGGAGCTGTTTTTT. It specifies CVSSRSADSTNTGELFF.

This clonotype is labeled medium-sized. The chain carries TRBV6-2 or TRBV6-3 and TRBJ1-1; 8 positions match TRBD1. V shed 6 bases and J 6 bases; nucleotides not matched to a gene: 9. Germline loops: CDR1 MNHEY, CDR2 SVGEGT. The CDR3 sequence is 14 residues long. The CDR3 loop reads CASSNDRGGAEAFF. CDR3 sequence (DNA): TGTGCCAGCAGCAACGACAGGGGAGGAGCTGAAGCTTTCTTT.

By share, this clonotype ranks as large. This chain connects TRBV12-5 to TRBJ2-6; D possibly uses TRBD1 or TRBD2 (5 bases each). The CDR3 length is 15 residues. CDR1 is LGHNT and CDR2 is FRNRAP in the germline V gene. Trimming left V 2 bases short and J 8 bases short, with 13 bases between. The DNA of the CDR3 is TGTGCTAGTGGTTTGTTCCAGGGACCCTCCAACGTCCTGACTTTC. It translates to CASGLFQGPSNVLTF.

This clonotype came up many times. The chain couples TRBV28 to TRBJ2-5; 8 positions match TRBD2. Germline CDR1 MDHEN, CDR2 SYDVKM. V shed 2 bases and J 3 bases; nucleotides not matched to a gene: 11. The CDR3 totals 17 residues. In DNA form, the CDR3 reads TGTGCCAGCAGTTTAGGGGCGGGAGTAGCGGGGAAAGAGACCCAGTACTTC. It yields the protein CASSLGAGVAGKETQYF.

This clonotype is labeled medium-sized. The chain has TRBV6-1 and TRBJ2-3; perhaps TRBD2 as D (6 bases). V dropped 2 bases and J dropped 5 bases, with 20 bases sitting between them. This CDR3 contains 17 residues. Germline V gene data show CDR1 as MNHNS and CDR2 as SASEGT. The CDR3 spells CASSESGLSDGGDTQYF. For the CDR3, the DNA is TGTGCCAGCAGTGAAAGCGGATTAAGCGACGGGGGAGATACGCAGTATTTT.

This clonotype is medium-sized by share. The chain carries TRBV9 and TRBJ2-2; D ambiguous. The V gene lost 4 bases and the J gene lost 0 bases, with 10 bases spanning the gap. The CDR3 contains 15 residues. Germline lookup yields CDR1 SGDLS and CDR2 YYNGEE. The CDR3 DNA sequence: TGTGCCAGCAGCCCTCACTGGACGAACACCGGGGAGCTGTTTTTT. Translation gives CASSPHWTNTGELFF.

By share, this clonotype ranks as medium-sized. A read error may be the cause here, since a much bigger clone is one base away. This sequence joins TRBV28 and TRBJ2-7, with D maybe TRBD1 (6 bases). The germline V gene encodes CDR1 MDHEN and CDR2 SYDVKM. The CDR3 runs 15 residues. V was shortened by 7 bases and J by 2 bases, with 18 bases between the two germline ends. Written as DNA, the CDR3 is TGTGCCAGCACCTTAAAACAGGGAATCCCCTACGAGCAGTACTTC. Translating it yields CASTLKQGIPYEQYF.

This clonotype is classed as medium-sized (0.01 to 0.1%). The chain recombines TRBV7-9 with TRBJ1-1; unclear D gene. Germline V CDR1 and CDR2: SEHNR, FQNEAQ (reference sequence). This CDR3 contains 16 residues. V dropped 5 bases and J dropped 4 bases, with 20 bases sitting between them. The CDR3 region has the DNA TGTGCCAGCAGCCCCCAAAGAAGGGTAGTAGGCACTGAAGCTTTCTTT. It is translated as CASSPQRRVVGTEAFF.

This clonotype showed up many times. The J gene is TRBJ1-5, the V gene TRBV20-1; TRBD1 might be the D (5 bases). V lost 0 bases to trimming and J lost 2 bases, with 11 bases between them. The CDR3 sequence is 15 residues long. Germline lookup yields CDR1 DFQATT and CDR2 SNEGSKA (reference sequence). DNA for the CDR3: TGCAGTGCTAGAGATCCCCAGGGCGGCAATCAGCCCCAGCATTTT. It is translated as CSARDPQGGNQPQHF.

Sample share makes this clonotype medium-sized. The V call is TRBV20-1, the J call TRBJ2-7, with D perhaps TRBD1 (5 bases). The CDR3 consists of 15 residues. V was clipped by 0 bases and J by 1 base, with 13 bases between them. Germline V gives CDR1 DFQATT, CDR2 SNEGSKA (reference sequence). CDR3 protein: CSARDVRVMSYEQYF. As DNA, the CDR3 is TGCAGTGCTAGAGACGTCAGGGTGATGTCCTACGAGCAGTACTTC.

This clonotype is medium-sized by share. The gene calls are TRBV7-2 and TRBJ2-1; 9 bases fit TRBD2. The CDR3 is 14 amino acids. The trim removed 1 base at V and 15 bases at J, leaving 10 bases unmatched. The germline V gene encodes CDR1 SGHTA and CDR2 FQGNSA. The CDR3 loop reads CASSLGGTSSRMFF. The CDR3, as DNA: TGTGCCAGCAGCTTAGGTGGGACTAGCAGTCGGATGTTCTTC.

This clonotype is labeled medium-sized. V usage is TRBV6-5 and J usage is TRBJ1-1; possible D gene TRBD1, 6 bases. This CDR3 has 17 residues. The germline V gene encodes CDR1 MNHEY and CDR2 SVGAGI. V lost 5 bases and J 3 bases, leaving 22 bases between the germline ends. As DNA, the CDR3 is TGTGCCAGCAGTCAGCCTGTCCGTGCGGGGGCGGACACTGAAGCTTTCTTT. It is translated as CASSQPVRAGADTEAFF.

The chain couples TRBV20-1 to TRBJ1-1, with unresolved D. The CDR3 loop spans 15 amino acids. V was shortened by 0 bases and J by 4 bases, with 15 bases between the two germline ends. CDR1 and CDR2 from the germline V gene are DFQATT and SNEGSKA (reference sequence). The CDR3 DNA reads as TGCAGTGCTAGAGAGGCGGCAGGCAAATCCACTGAAGCTTTCTTT. Its translation: CSAREAAGKSTEAFF.

This clonotype is medium-sized. The J gene is TRBJ1-2, the V gene TRBV6-1, with D maybe TRBD1 (5 bases). V gave up 6 bases and J gave up 4 bases, with 15 bases separating them. Germline values: CDR1 MNHNS, CDR2 SASEGT. This CDR3 spans 14 amino acids. The CDR3 loop reads CASRVEGLGYGYTF. The CDR3 DNA reads as TGTGCCAGCAGGGTAGAGGGGCTCGGCTATGGCTACACCTTC.

This clonotype is labeled medium-sized. The chain recombines TRBV10-2 with TRBJ2-1; possibly TRBD2 for D (5 bases). Germline CDR1 reads WSHSY; CDR2 reads SAAADI. V lost 4 bases, J lost 7 bases, and 8 bases lay in between. The CDR3 covers 12 residues. CDR3 nucleotides: TGCGCCAGCAGTGTAGAGGGAAATGAGCAGTTCTTC. Amino acids: CASSVEGNEQFF.

This clonotype is classed as medium-sized (0.01 to 0.1%). The genes are TRBV29-1 and TRBJ2-7; D may be TRBD1 or TRBD2 (5 bases each). V lost 6 bases and J 9 bases, leaving 21 bases between the germline ends. Germline lookup yields CDR1 SQVTM and CDR2 ANQGSEA. The CDR3 contains 13 residues. The CDR3 coding sequence is TGCAGCGTCGTCTTTCATTCAGGGAGTGGGCAGTACTTC. Amino acid sequence: CSVVFHSGSGQYF.

The V call is TRBV9, the J call TRBJ2-3; TRBD2 matches at 7 bases. Trimming removed 0 bases from V and 1 base from J; junction bases left unmatched: 2. Germline values: CDR1 SGDLS, CDR2 YYNGEE. This CDR3 is 15 amino acids long. The DNA of the CDR3 is TGTGCCAGCAGCGTAGGGGGAGGGCGCACAGATACGCAGTATTTT. This encodes CASSVGGGRTDTQYF.

The V and J genes are TRBV7-2 and TRBJ1-5; D remains unclear. There are 13 residues in the CDR3. V lost 5 bases and J lost 4, with 9 bases in between. From germline, CDR1 is SGHTA and CDR2 FQGNSA. In DNA form, the CDR3 reads TGTGCCAGCAGCCCGACTCGGAATCAGCCCCAGCATTTT. Translation: CASSPTRNQPQHF.

By frequency in the sample, this clonotype is medium-sized (0.01 to 0.1%). V is TRBV10-1 and J is TRBJ2-3, with a weak D call TRBD2 (5 bases). V gave up 6 bases and J gave up 0 bases, with 19 bases separating them. Germline CDR1 WNHNN, CDR2 SYGVQD (reference sequence). The CDR3 is 17 residues long. The DNA for the CDR3 is TGCGCCAGCAGCGCCGGAGGACTGGGATCGAGCACAGATACGCAGTATTTT. Protein sequence: CASSAGGLGSSTDTQYF.

This clonotype was seen repeatedly, ten times or more. J is TRBJ2-3 and V is TRBV5-1; D remains ambiguous. Looked up from germline, CDR1 is SGHRS and CDR2 is YFSETQ. Trimming took off 5 bases at V and 1 base at J, with 14 bases between the two ends. This CDR3 is 15 amino acids long. CDR3 nucleotides: TGCGCCAGCAGTCTTGCCTTGGTGGGCACAGATACGCAGTATTTT. The encoded protein is CASSLALVGTDTQYF.

This clonotype has at least ten counts. The DNA of the CDR3 is TGTGCCAGCAGCTTGTTCCCCCTCGACACCCCGGGGAATGAGCAGTTCTTC. Protein product: CASSLFPLDTPGNEQFF. This rearrangement joins TRBV11-3 to TRBJ2-1, with D perhaps TRBD2 (5 bases). V lost 3 bases to trimming and J lost 7 bases, with 22 bases between them. The CDR3 runs to 17 residues. Germline V CDR1 and CDR2: SGHNT, YENEEA.